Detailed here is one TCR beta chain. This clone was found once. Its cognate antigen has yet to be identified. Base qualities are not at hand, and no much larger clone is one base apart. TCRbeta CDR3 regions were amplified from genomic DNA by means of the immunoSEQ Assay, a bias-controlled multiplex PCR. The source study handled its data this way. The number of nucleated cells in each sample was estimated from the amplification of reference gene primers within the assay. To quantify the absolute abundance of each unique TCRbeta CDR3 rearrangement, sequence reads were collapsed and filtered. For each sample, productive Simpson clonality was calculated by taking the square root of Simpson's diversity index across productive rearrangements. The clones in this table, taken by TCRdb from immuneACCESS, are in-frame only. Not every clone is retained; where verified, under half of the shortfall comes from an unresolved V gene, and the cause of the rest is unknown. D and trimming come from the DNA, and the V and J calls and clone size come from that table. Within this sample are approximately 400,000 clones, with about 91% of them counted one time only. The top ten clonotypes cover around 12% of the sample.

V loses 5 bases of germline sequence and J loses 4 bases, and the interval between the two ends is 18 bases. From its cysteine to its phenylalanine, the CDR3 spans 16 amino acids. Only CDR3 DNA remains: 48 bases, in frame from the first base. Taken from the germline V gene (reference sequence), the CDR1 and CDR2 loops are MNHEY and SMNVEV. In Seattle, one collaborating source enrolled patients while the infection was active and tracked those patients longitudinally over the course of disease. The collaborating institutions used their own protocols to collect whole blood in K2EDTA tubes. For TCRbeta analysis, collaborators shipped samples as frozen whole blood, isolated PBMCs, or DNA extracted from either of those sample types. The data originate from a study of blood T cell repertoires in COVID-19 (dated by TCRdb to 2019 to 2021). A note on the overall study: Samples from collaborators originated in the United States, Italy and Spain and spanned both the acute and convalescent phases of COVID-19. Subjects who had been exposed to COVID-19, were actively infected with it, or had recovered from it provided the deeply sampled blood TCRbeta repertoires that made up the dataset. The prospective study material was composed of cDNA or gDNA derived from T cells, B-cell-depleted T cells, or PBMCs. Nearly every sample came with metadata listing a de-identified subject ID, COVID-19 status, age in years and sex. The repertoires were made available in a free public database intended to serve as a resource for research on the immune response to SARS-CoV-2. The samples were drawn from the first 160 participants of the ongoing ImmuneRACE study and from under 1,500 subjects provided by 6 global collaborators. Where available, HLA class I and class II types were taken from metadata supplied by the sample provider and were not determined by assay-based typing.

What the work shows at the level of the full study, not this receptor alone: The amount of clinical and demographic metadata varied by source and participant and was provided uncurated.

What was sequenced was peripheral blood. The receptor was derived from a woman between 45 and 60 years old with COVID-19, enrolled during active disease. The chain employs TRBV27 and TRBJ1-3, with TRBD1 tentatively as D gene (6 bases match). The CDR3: CASSPIYRARGNTIYF. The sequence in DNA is TGTGCCAGCAGTCCTATCTACAGGGCACGGGGAAACACCATATATTTT.